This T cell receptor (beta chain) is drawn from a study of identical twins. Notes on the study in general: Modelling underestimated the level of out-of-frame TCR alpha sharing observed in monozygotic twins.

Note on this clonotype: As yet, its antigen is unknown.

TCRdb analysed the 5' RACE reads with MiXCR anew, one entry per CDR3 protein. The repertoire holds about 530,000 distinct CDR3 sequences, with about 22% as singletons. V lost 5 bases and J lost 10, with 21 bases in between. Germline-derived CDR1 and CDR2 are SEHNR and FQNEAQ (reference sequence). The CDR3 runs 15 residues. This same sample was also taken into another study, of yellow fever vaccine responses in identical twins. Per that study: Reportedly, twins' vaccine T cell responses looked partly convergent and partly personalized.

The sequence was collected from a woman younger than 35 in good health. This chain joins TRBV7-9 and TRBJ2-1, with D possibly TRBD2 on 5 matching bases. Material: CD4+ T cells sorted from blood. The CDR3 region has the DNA TGTGCCAGCAGCCCCTTAGCGCTTTTTCGCCGCGAGCAGTTCTTC. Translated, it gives CASSPLALFRREQFF. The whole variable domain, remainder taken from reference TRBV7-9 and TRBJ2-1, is DTGVSQNPRHKITKRGQNVTFRCDPISEHNRLYWYRQTLGQGPEFLTYFQNEAQLEKSRLLSDRFSAERPKGSFSTLEIQRTEQGDSAMYLCASSPLALFRREQFFGPGTRLTVL.